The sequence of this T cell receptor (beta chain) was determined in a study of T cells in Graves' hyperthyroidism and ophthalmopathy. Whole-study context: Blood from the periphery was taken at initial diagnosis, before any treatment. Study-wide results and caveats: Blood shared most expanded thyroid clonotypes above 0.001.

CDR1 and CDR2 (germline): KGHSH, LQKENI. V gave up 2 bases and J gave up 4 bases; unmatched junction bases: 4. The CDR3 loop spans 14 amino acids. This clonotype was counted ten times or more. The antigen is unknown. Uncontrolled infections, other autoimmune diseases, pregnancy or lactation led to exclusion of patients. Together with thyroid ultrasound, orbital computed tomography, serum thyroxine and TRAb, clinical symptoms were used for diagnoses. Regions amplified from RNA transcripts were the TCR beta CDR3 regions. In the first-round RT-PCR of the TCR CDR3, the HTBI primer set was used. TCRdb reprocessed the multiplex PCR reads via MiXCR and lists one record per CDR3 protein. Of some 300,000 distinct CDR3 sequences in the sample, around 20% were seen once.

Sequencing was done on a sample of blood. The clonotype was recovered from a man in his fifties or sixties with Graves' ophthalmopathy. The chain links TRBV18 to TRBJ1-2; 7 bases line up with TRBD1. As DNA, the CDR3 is TGTGCCAGCTCACCAGGACAGGCTTTCTATGGCTACACCTTC. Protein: CASSPGQAFYGYTF.